The 13 T cell receptor beta chains listed next were all sequenced from one sample in a study of cytomegalovirus exposure and HLA in healthy donors. A multiplex PCR was run with 60 Vbeta primers and 13 Jbeta primers. Generated by immunoSEQ multiplex PCR, the TCRdb table keeps only in-frame clones and is missing some. This sample has over 150,000 clones; about 88% occur once, and the top ten carry approximately 2.5%. The sample consisted of PBMCs. The receptors here all came from a man aged 30 to 45 in good health and CMV-seropositive.

This sequence joins TRBV27 and TRBJ2-7, with D possibly being TRBD1 (6 bases). V lost 0 bases and J lost 2, with 20 bases in between. The CDR3 loop spans 18 amino acids. Looked up from germline, CDR1 is MNHEY and CDR2 is SMNVEV (reference sequence). Here the CDR3 reads CASSLSTPGATGPYEQYV. In nucleotides, the CDR3 is TGTGCCAGCAGTTTATCAACCCCTGGGGCGACAGGTCCCTACGAGCAGTACGTC.

This chain's CDR3 is CASSRGQLAIGYTF. As DNA, the CDR3 is TGTGCCAGCAGCAGGGGACAGCTGGCTATCGGCTACACCTTC. This rearrangement joins TRBV21-1 to TRBJ1-2; the D call of TRBD1 is as the table states it, not checked on the DNA. TRBV21-1 is a known pseudogene. The CDR3 extends over 14 amino acids.

The J gene is TRBJ1-2, the V gene TRBV18, with 8 bases matching TRBD1. There are 14 residues in the CDR3. From germline, CDR1 is KGHSH and CDR2 LQKENI. J lost 3 bases, V lost 5 bases, and 5 bases had no gene match. The CDR3 bases are TGTGCCAGCTCATTCGGACAGGGTGACTATGGCTACACCTTC. This gives the protein CASSFGQGDYGYTF.

The chain combines TRBV10-3 with TRBJ2-1; 9 positions agree with TRBD2. After removal of 6 bases from V and 2 bases from J, the junction contained 11 bases not matched to a gene. This CDR3 has 17 residues. Germline CDR1 ENHRY, CDR2 SYGVKD. DNA for the CDR3: TGTGCCATCAGCACAATTAGCGGGAGCGAGACCTACAATGAGCAGTTCTTC. Translated, it gives CAISTISGSETYNEQFF.

J is TRBJ2-6 and V is TRBV18; D possibly corresponds to TRBD1 (6 bases). CDR3 length equals 19 residues. The germline CDR1 and CDR2 sequences are KGHSH and LQKENI. Trimming shortened V by 2 bases and J by 0 bases, and 17 bases separated the two germline ends. The CDR3 spells CASSPRGRRGNSGANVLTF. In DNA form, the CDR3 reads TGTGCCAGCTCACCAAGGGGCCGCAGGGGAAACTCTGGGGCCAACGTCCTGACTTTC. The variable domain in full, completed from reference TRBV18 and TRBJ2-6, reads NAGVMQNPRHLVRRRGQEARLRCSPMKGHSHVYWYRQLPEEGLKFMVYLQKENIIDESGMPKERFSAEFPKEGPSILRIQQVVRGDSAAYFCASSPRGRRGNSGANVLTFGAGSRLTVL.

CDR3: CASSQKGAEQYV. The CDR3 nucleotides read TGTGCCAGCAGCCAGAAGGGGGCCGAGCAGTACGTC. J is TRBJ2-7 and V is TRBV5-6; 7 bases fit TRBD1. With V trimmed by 4 bases and J by 6 bases, 4 bases remained unmatched. The CDR3 length is 12 residues. Germline V gives CDR1 SGHDT, CDR2 YYEEEE.

Of note for this clone: The same CDR3 can be traced to other DNA sequences in this sample. The J gene is TRBJ2-5, the V gene TRBV5-4, with TRBD1 matching over 10 bases. V was pared by 4 bases and J by 4 bases, with 4 bases of the junction left unmatched. The CDR3 totals 14 residues. Germline V gene sequence: CDR1 SGHNT, CDR2 YYREEE (reference sequence). CDR3 amino acids: CASSGQGGRETQYF. The CDR3 DNA reads TGTGCCAGCAGCGGACAGGGGGGTCGAGAGACCCAGTACTTC.

The rearrangement uses TRBV6-6 and TRBJ2-7, with TRBD1 matching over 9 bases. The V gene end was trimmed by 7 bases and the J gene end by 3 bases; junction bases not matched to a gene: 7. CDR3 length: 14 amino acids. CDR1 is MNHNY, CDR2 SVGAGI, per germline (reference sequence). CDR3 in amino acids: CASTTGGNFYEQYF. The CDR3 nucleotides are TGTGCCAGCACAACAGGGGGCAACTTCTACGAGCAGTACTTC.

The chain carries TRBV19 and TRBJ1-1, with D perhaps matching TRBD1 (5 bases). This CDR3 has 14 amino acids. V was trimmed by 3 bases and J by 4 bases, leaving 12 bases between them. Germline assignment: CDR1 LNHDA and CDR2 SQIVND (reference sequence). CDR3 DNA: TGTGCCAGTAGTATCGTGGTGGGGGGCACTGAAGCTTTCTTT. Translating it yields CASSIVVGGTEAFF.

The chain carries TRBV29-1 and TRBJ2-3, with 8 bases identical to TRBD1. CDR3 length: 12 amino acids. Germline CDR1 and CDR2: SQVTM and ANQGSEA. V lost 5 bases to trimming and J lost 11 bases; unmatched junction nucleotides: 9. CDR3 bases: TGCAGCGTTCGACTCGGAGGACAGGGGCAGTATTTT. This codes for CSVRLGGQGQYF.

The genes are TRBV23-1 and TRBJ1-3; D may be TRBD1 (5 bases). TRBV23-1 is treated as an ORF (open reading frame) with a function not yet certain. This CDR3 has 15 residues. Trimming left V 0 bases short and J 9 bases short, with 15 bases between. CDR3 protein: CASSQSRTPAGTIYF. As DNA, the CDR3 is TGCGCCAGCAGTCAATCCCGGACACCGGCTGGCACCATATATTTT.

The chain employs TRBV11-3 and TRBJ2-1; 7 nucleotides match TRBD2. The V and J ends lost 0 bases and 3 bases, in that order; junction bases with no gene match: 5. There are 16 residues in the CDR3. From germline, CDR1 is SGHNT and CDR2 YENEEA. The CDR3, as DNA: TGTGCCAGCAGCTTAGATAGGACTAGAGACTACAATGAGCAGTTCTTC. This translates into CASSLDRTRDYNEQFF.

This clone was detected only once. The junction and the germline gene differ at one end; a read error may be behind it. The chain recombines TRBV7-7 with TRBJ2-1; 7 nucleotides line up with TRBD2. The CDR3 is made up of 14 amino acids. Looked up from germline, CDR1 is SSHAT and CDR2 is FNYEAQ (reference sequence). The CDR3: CASSLGGIYNEQFF. The CDR3 DNA reads TGTGCTAGCAGCTTGGGGGGGATTTACAATGAGCAGTTCTTC.